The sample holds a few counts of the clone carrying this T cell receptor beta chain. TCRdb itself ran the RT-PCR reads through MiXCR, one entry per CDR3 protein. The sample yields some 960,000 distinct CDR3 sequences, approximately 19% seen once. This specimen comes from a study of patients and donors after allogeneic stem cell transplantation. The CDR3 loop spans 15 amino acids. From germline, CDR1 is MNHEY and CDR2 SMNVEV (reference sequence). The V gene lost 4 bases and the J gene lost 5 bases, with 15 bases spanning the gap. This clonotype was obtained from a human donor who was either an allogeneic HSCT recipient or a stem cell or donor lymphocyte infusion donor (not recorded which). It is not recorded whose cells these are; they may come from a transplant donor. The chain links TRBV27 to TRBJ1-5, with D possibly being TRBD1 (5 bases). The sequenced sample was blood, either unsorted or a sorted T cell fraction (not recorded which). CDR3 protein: CASSSGLKPDQPQHF. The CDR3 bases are TGTGCCAGCAGTTCGGGACTCAAACCGGATCAGCCCCAGCATTTT.